This T cell receptor (beta chain) was identified during a study of CD8 T cells in ankylosing spondylitis. Study-level findings and limits: Apparently characteristic of ankylosing spondylitis blood was a TCR beta motif (about 8 highly homologous variants).

TCRdb recomputed calls from the 5' RACE reads with MiXCR, one row per CDR3 protein. The data hold fewer than 550,000 distinct CDR3 sequences, with over 4% observed a single time. Germline V gene data show CDR1 as LGHDT and CDR2 as YNNKEL (reference sequence). Trimming stripped 3 bases from V and 4 bases from J, with 15 bases between. This CDR3 is 15 amino acids long. This clonotype was found many times. Antigen: not known. The TCR was taken from a male donor with ankylosing spondylitis. The chain couples TRBV3-1 to TRBJ1-1; D is perhaps TRBD1 (6 bases). Sequenced input: blood, either unsorted or a sorted T cell fraction (not recorded which). CDR3 protein: CASSQEGVGGTEAFF. DNA for the CDR3: TGTGCCAGCAGCCAGGAGGGGGTAGGGGGCACTGAAGCTTTCTTT.